A single sample is the source of the 20 T cell receptor beta chains below, sequenced in a study of shared T cell receptors in the human thymus. Generated by immunoSEQ multiplex PCR, the TCRdb table keeps only in-frame clones and is missing some. This table holds fewer than 700,000 clones, around nine tenths found once. This sample also appeared in a second study, on human thymus T cells.

The sample consisted of thymocytes. All receptors come from a boy less than two years old with a congenital heart defect.

V usage is TRBV4-1 and J usage is TRBJ2-7, with TRBD1 identical over 7 bases. Trimming at V came to 4 bases and at J to 2 bases, leaving 8 bases not matched to a gene. CDR3 length: 15 residues. Germline V gene data show CDR1 as MGHRA and CDR2 as YSYEKL. CDR3 sequence (DNA): TGCGCCAGCAGCCTCTACAGGGGCCCTCCCTACGAGCAGTACTTC. It yields the protein CASSLYRGPPYEQYF.

The V and J genes are TRBV14 and TRBJ2-5, with TRBD2 identical over 10 bases. V trimming: 1 base; J trimming: 3 bases; junction bases outside the gene matches: 11. This CDR3 has 18 amino acids. Germline assignment: CDR1 SGHDN and CDR2 FVKESK. As DNA, the CDR3 is TGTGCCAGCAGCCAAGGGCCCAGACTAGCGGGCCCGAAAGAGACCCAGTACTTC. Encoded protein: CASSQGPRLAGPKETQYF. Looking up the rest from reference TRBV14 and TRBJ2-5 gives the full variable domain: EAGVTQFPSHSVIEKGQTVTLRCDPISGHDNLYWYRRVMGKEIKFLLHFVKESKQDESGMPNNRFLAERTGGTYSTLKVQPAELEDSGVYFCASSQGPRLAGPKETQYFGPGTRLLVL.

V gene TRBV27 combines with J gene TRBJ1-2; TRBD1 aligns across 8 bases. This CDR3 has 14 amino acids. The junction had 11 bases not matched to a gene; V was cut back by 7 bases and J by 7 bases. CDR1 and CDR2 (germline): MNHEY, SMNVEV (reference sequence). CDR3: CASNSPDRGGGYTF. The CDR3 DNA sequence: TGTGCCAGCAACTCACCCGACAGGGGTGGTGGCTACACCTTC.

V gene TRBV6-5 combines with J gene TRBJ2-7; the D gene is possibly TRBD1 (5 bases). Looked up from germline, CDR1 is MNHEY and CDR2 is SVGAGI. The CDR3 consists of 14 residues. Trimming shortened V by 5 bases and J by 1 base, and 12 bases separated the two germline ends. In DNA form, the CDR3 reads TGTGCCAGCAGTCAGAGACAGCCGTCCTACGAGCAGTACTTC. The encoded protein is CASSQRQPSYEQYF.

This clone was seen a handful of times. The V call is TRBV6-6, the J call TRBJ1-5; D may be TRBD1 (5 bases). This CDR3 has 13 amino acids. Germline V gene sequence: CDR1 MNHNY, CDR2 SVGAGI (reference sequence). Trimming took off 6 bases at V and 1 base at J, with 7 bases between the two ends. The CDR3 spells CASSRQSNQPQHF. In nucleotides, the CDR3 is TGTGCCAGCAGCAGACAGAGCAATCAGCCCCAGCATTTT.

The V call is TRBV4-3, the J call TRBJ2-2, with D possibly TRBD1 on 6 matching bases. This CDR3 is 17 amino acids long. Trimming pared 0 bases from V and 6 bases from J, leaving 17 bases between. CDR1 is LGHNA and CDR2 is YSLEER in the germline V gene. CDR3 in amino acids: CASSQDLRTGLPGELFF. The CDR3 coding sequence is TGCGCCAGCAGCCAAGATCTCCGAACAGGGTTGCCCGGGGAGCTGTTTTTT.

In DNA form, the CDR3 reads TGTGCCAGCAGTGAAGGGACTCCCCCGAGAACCGGGGAGCTGTTTTTT. This sequence encodes CASSEGTPPRTGELFF. This chain connects TRBV6-1 to TRBJ2-2; maybe TRBD2 (5 bases). The CDR3 is made up of 16 amino acids. Germline CDR1 MNHNS, CDR2 SASEGT. Between the trimmed V and J ends, which lost 1 base and 5 bases, there was a span of 14 bases.

This chain connects TRBV9 to TRBJ1-2, with D perhaps TRBD1 (6 bases). Per the germline V gene, CDR1 is SGDLS and CDR2 is YYNGEE. Trimming pared 3 bases from V and 8 bases from J, leaving 20 bases between. This CDR3 has 15 amino acids. DNA of the CDR3: TGTGCCAGCAGCGGAGGGTGGGGGGGCATAAGGGGCTACACCTTC. It specifies CASSGGWGGIRGYTF. The entire variable domain, with the rest obtained from reference TRBV9 and TRBJ1-2, is as follows: DSGVTQTPKHLITATGQRVTLRCSPRSGDLSVYWYQQSLDQGLQFLIQYYNGEERAKGNILERFSAQQFPDLHSELNLSSLELGDSALYFCASSGGWGGIRGYTFGSGTRLTVV.

The V call is TRBV25-1, the J call TRBJ2-7, with 7 bases aligning to TRBD2. Germline-derived CDR1 and CDR2 are MGHDK and SYGVNS. The J segment lost 0 bases and the V segment lost 3 bases, leaving 11 bases of the junction unmatched. The CDR3 runs to 17 residues. In DNA form, the CDR3 reads TGTGCCAGCAGTGATCCAGCGGTGGGAGGGACCTCCTACGAGCAGTACTTC. Residues: CASSDPAVGGTSYEQYF.

The rearrangement uses TRBV7-2 and TRBJ1-1; D call uncertain. V was clipped by 3 bases and J by 1 base, with 6 bases between them. This CDR3 spans 13 amino acids. The germline CDR1 and CDR2 sequences are SGHTA and FQGNSA. The CDR3 nucleotides are TGTGCCAGCAGCTTTTTCGGGAACACTGAAGCTTTCTTT. Translated: CASSFFGNTEAFF.

This chain connects TRBV27 to TRBJ2-7; D perhaps matches TRBD2 (6 bases). V lost 6 bases to trimming and J lost 2 bases, with 11 bases between them. Germline V CDR1 and CDR2: MNHEY, SMNVEV (reference sequence). CDR3 length equals 13 residues. CDR3 bases: TGTGCCAGCAGAAGGGAGGAGACCTACGAGCAGTACTTC. Its protein product is CASRREETYEQYF.

J is TRBJ2-6 and V is TRBV28, with D perhaps TRBD2 (6 bases). Trimming cost V 3 bases and J 4 bases, with 16 bases left between them. The CDR3 is 17 residues long. CDR1 and CDR2 (germline): MDHEN, SYDVKM. This CDR3 is CASSFGLALGGANVLTF. As DNA, the CDR3 is TGTGCCAGCAGTTTCGGGCTAGCGTTGGGCGGGGCCAACGTCCTGACTTTC.

In this sample, this clone turned up once. The chain employs TRBV2 and TRBJ1-5; the D gene is possibly TRBD1 (5 bases). Between the trimmed V and J ends, which lost 2 bases and 2 bases, there was a span of 13 bases. Germline-derived CDR1 and CDR2 are SNHLY and FYNNEI. CDR3 length: 16 amino acids. CDR3 sequence reads: CASSETGGMGNQPQHF. The CDR3 nucleotides read TGTGCCAGCAGTGAAACGGGGGGTATGGGCAATCAGCCCCAGCATTTT.

The V call is TRBV7-2, the J call TRBJ1-2; no reliable D call. This CDR3 spans 17 amino acids. CDR1 SGHTA and CDR2 FQGNSA come from the germline V gene. The V end lost 1 base, the J end lost 4 bases, and 19 bases lay between the germline ends. CDR3 sequence reads: CASSLELVSPALYGYTF. In DNA form, the CDR3 reads TGTGCCAGCAGCTTAGAACTAGTTAGTCCAGCCCTCTATGGCTACACCTTC. The full variable domain, with the rest looked up from reference TRBV7-2 and TRBJ1-2, is GAGVSQSPSNKVTEKGKDVELRCDPISGHTALYWYRQSLGQGLEFLIYFQGNSAPDKSGLPSDRFSAERTGGSVSTLTIQRTQQEDSAVYLCASSLELVSPALYGYTFGSGTRLTVV.

The table lists this clone with a few counts. This chain uses TRBV5-1 with TRBJ2-7; 9 bases fit TRBD2. Germline CDR1 SGHRS, CDR2 YFSETQ. The junction had 3 bases not matched to a gene; V was cut back by 4 bases and J by 1 base. The CDR3 contains 14 residues. The CDR3 sequence: CASSVSGRSYEQYF. CDR3 nucleotide sequence: TGCGCCAGCAGCGTTAGCGGGAGATCCTACGAGCAGTACTTC.

This chain joins TRBV5-1 and TRBJ1-1, with 10 bases identical to TRBD1. The germline V gene encodes CDR1 SGHRS and CDR2 YFSETQ. Unmatched junction bases numbered 7, after V lost 4 bases and J lost 1 base. The CDR3 length is 16 residues. Written as DNA, the CDR3 is TGCGCCAGCAGCAATGGGACAGGGGCCTGGAACACTGAAGCTTTCTTT. Protein: CASSNGTGAWNTEAFF.

The CDR3 spells CASSEALLVSRPTEQYF. The CDR3, as DNA: TGTGCCAGCAGTGAAGCGCTTCTTGTTAGCCGACCGACCGAGCAGTACTTC. This chain links TRBV6-1 with TRBJ2-7, with D unclear. This CDR3 spans 17 amino acids. Trimming removed 0 bases at V and 6 bases at J, with 21 bases between. Germline-derived CDR1 and CDR2 are MNHNS and SASEGT.

The rearrangement links TRBV7-9 to TRBJ2-5, with D perhaps TRBD1 (6 bases). The J call could be wrong; TRBJ2-7 is a better fit for the DNA end. In germline, CDR1 is SEHNR, CDR2 FQNEAQ (reference sequence). The CDR3 spans 13 residues. This CDR3 reads CASTRDKFYEQYF. The DNA for the CDR3 is TGTGCCAGCACCCGGGACAAGTTTTACGAGCAGTACTTC.

The chain is built from TRBV28 and TRBJ2-4, with D possibly being TRBD1 (5 bases). V gave up 4 bases and J gave up 10 bases, with 11 bases separating them. The germline gives CDR1 MDHEN, CDR2 SYDVKM. The CDR3 is made up of 12 amino acids. The CDR3 here is CASSSHRKIQYF. The CDR3 coding sequence is TGTGCCAGCAGTTCTCACAGGAAAATTCAGTACTTC.

V is TRBV14 and J is TRBJ2-7, with 14 nucleotides matching TRBD2. The CDR3 contains 16 residues. V lost 4 bases to trimming and J lost 2 bases; unmatched junction nucleotides: 4. CDR1 and CDR2 (germline): SGHDN, FVKESK. The CDR3 spells CASSRGLAGEAYEQYF. In DNA, the CDR3 is TGTGCCAGCAGCCGGGGACTAGCGGGAGAGGCCTACGAGCAGTACTTC.